This T cell receptor (beta chain) was captured in a study of T cells in Graves' hyperthyroidism and ophthalmopathy. Any patient presenting with uncontrolled infection, other autoimmune disease, pregnancy or lactation was left out. The CDR3 loop spans 17 amino acids. J lost 10 bases, V lost 6 bases, and 16 bases had no gene match. TCR beta CDR3 region amplification was performed from RNA transcripts. The primer set for the first-round RT-PCR of the TCR CDR3 was HTBI. TCRdb processed the multiplex PCR reads anew with MiXCR; each CDR3 protein has one entry. The sample holds fewer than 750,000 distinct CDR3 sequences, about 15% seen once.

This TCR came from a woman aged 45-60 years with Graves' ophthalmopathy. V is TRBV12-3 or TRBV12-4 and J is TRBJ2-1; the match to TRBD2 covers 12 bases. Sequenced sample: blood. The DNA of the CDR3 is TGTGCCAGCAGCCCCCGCCTAGCGGGGGGGACCCCGTGGGAGCAGTTCTTC. Translation gives CASSPRLAGGTPWEQFF.